A single sample gave rise to the 9 T cell receptor beta chains below, sequenced in a study of blood T cell repertoires in COVID-19. Sequencing used immunoSEQ multiplex PCR; TCRdb keeps in-frame clones, though not all of them. The profile shows around 210,000 clones, 65% to 90% of them singletons. The specimen sequenced was peripheral blood. All receptors come from a man aged 45-65 years with COVID-19, enrolled during active disease.

The V call is TRBV9, the J call TRBJ2-2; 12 bases are shared with TRBD1. The CDR3 totals 16 residues. V lost 3 bases to trimming and J lost 6 bases; unmatched junction nucleotides: 6. Germline V gene data show CDR1 as SGDLS and CDR2 as YYNGEE. Written as DNA, the CDR3 is TGTGCCAGCAGCGGCACCGGGACAGGGGGCTCCGGGGAGCTGTTTTTT. Its protein product is CASSGTGTGGSGELFF.

This rearrangement joins TRBV7-8 to TRBJ2-3, with D hard to call. This CDR3 contains 13 residues. Germline V lookup: CDR1 SGHVS, CDR2 FQNEAQ. The V gene lost 2 bases and the J gene lost 4 bases, with 7 bases spanning the gap. The CDR3 coding sequence is TGTGCCAGCAGCTTAAGCTTGTCAGATACGCAGTATTTT. This sequence encodes CASSLSLSDTQYF.

V and J are TRBV2 and TRBJ1-1; D remains unclear. Germline-derived CDR1 and CDR2 are SNHLY and FYNNEI. The CDR3 sequence is 13 residues long. Trimming cost V 6 bases and J 1 base, with 9 bases left between them. CDR3 nucleotide sequence: TGTGCCAGCAGGGAGGACGGGAACACTGAAGCTTTCTTT. It encodes CASREDGNTEAFF.

The rearrangement uses TRBV6-2 or TRBV6-3 and TRBJ2-7, with a tentative D call TRBD1 (6 bases). This CDR3 has 14 residues. V lost 6 bases and J lost 2, with 14 bases in between. Germline loops: CDR1 MNHEY, CDR2 SVGEGT. This CDR3 is CASSGQPNPYEQYF. The CDR3 bases are TGTGCCAGCAGCGGACAGCCTAACCCCTACGAGCAGTACTTC.

This sequence joins TRBV28 and TRBJ2-3, with 11 bases identical to TRBD2. CDR3 length: 13 residues. V trimming: 10 bases; J trimming: 4 bases; junction bases outside the gene matches: 4. Germline CDR1 MDHEN, CDR2 SYDVKM. CDR3: CATWTSGPDTQYF. For the CDR3, the DNA is TGTGCCACGTGGACTAGCGGGCCAGATACGCAGTATTTT.

The V gene is TRBV19, the J gene TRBJ1-1, with 10 bases fitting TRBD1. CDR1 and CDR2 from the germline V gene are LNHDA and SQIVND (reference sequence). The CDR3 runs 14 residues. V was pared by 9 bases and J by 4 bases, with 8 bases of the junction left unmatched. The CDR3 DNA reads TGTGCCAGCAGAAGACAGGGGGCGAGCACTGAAGCTTTCTTT. This sequence encodes CASRRQGASTEAFF.

This clone has a single count. CDR3 protein: CASSTTSGGYYEQYF. The CDR3 DNA reads TGTGCCAGTAGTACGACTAGCGGGGGGTACTACGAGCAGTACTTC. This chain links TRBV19 with TRBJ2-7; TRBD2 aligns across 13 bases. The V gene's germline CDR1 is LNHDA and CDR2 SQIVND (reference sequence). The CDR3 totals 15 residues. V trimming: 4 bases; J trimming: 3 bases; junction bases outside the gene matches: 3.

This chain connects TRBV19 to TRBJ1-1, with D hard to call. Trimming stripped 6 bases from V and 4 bases from J, with 24 bases between. Germline values: CDR1 LNHDA, CDR2 SQIVND (reference sequence). The length of the CDR3 is 17 residues. The CDR3: CASRRPRMAVGGTEAFF. In DNA form, the CDR3 reads TGTGCCAGTAGGAGACCGCGGATGGCCGTCGGTGGCACTGAAGCTTTCTTT.

This chain joins TRBV27 and TRBJ1-2, with no clear D. The V end was cut by 5 bases, the J end by 8 bases, with 15 bases between. Per the germline V gene, CDR1 is MNHEY and CDR2 is SMNVEV (reference sequence). This CDR3 spans 13 amino acids. The CDR3 coding sequence is TGTGCCAGCAGTAAAACAGACCGGTTGGGCTACACCTTC. Translating gives CASSKTDRLGYTF.